The 20 T cell receptor beta chains given below trace back to one sample, sequenced in a study of shared clonotypes between healthy human individuals. CD45RO-negative cells were positively selected for CCR7, leaving out terminally differentiated effector memory CD45RA+ cells. Profiled with immunoSEQ multiplex PCR; TCRdb holds only in-frame clones, not every one. In the table there are roughly 2 million clones, about 95% of which are singletons. Sequencing was done on a sample of naive CD8+ T cells sorted from blood. These receptors were taken from a man between 18 and 35 years old in good health.

This chain uses TRBV6-6 with TRBJ2-7; 9 bases fit TRBD1. The CDR3 has 16 residues. The trim removed 2 bases at V and 1 base at J, leaving 6 bases unmatched. Germline-derived CDR1 and CDR2 are MNHNY and SVGAGI (reference sequence). In DNA form, the CDR3 reads TGTGCCAGCAGTTACGCGGCCGGGACAGGGTCCTACGAGCAGTACTTC. This codes for CASSYAAGTGSYEQYF.

This clone came up once. The V and J genes are TRBV10-2 and TRBJ2-7, with D perhaps TRBD1 (6 bases). Trimming took 5 bases from V and 2 from J, leaving 10 bases between them. This CDR3 contains 13 residues. CDR1 WSHSY and CDR2 SAAADI come from the germline V gene. The CDR3 protein is CASSLRQAYEQYF. The CDR3 DNA sequence: TGCGCCAGCAGTTTGAGACAGGCCTACGAGCAGTACTTC.

The V call is TRBV4-2, the J call TRBJ1-2, with 11 positions matching TRBD1. This CDR3 has 15 residues. The germline CDR1 and CDR2 sequences are LGHNA and YNFKEQ. J was trimmed by 3 bases and V by 2 bases; bases with no gene match: 2. The CDR3 reads CASSQLGQGDYGYTF. CDR3 DNA sequence: TGTGCCAGCAGCCAATTGGGACAGGGGGACTATGGCTACACCTTC.

The V gene is TRBV9, the J gene TRBJ2-7; D could derive from TRBD1 or TRBD2 (5 bases each). Per the germline V gene, CDR1 is SGDLS and CDR2 is YYNGEE. The CDR3 is 15 amino acids. Deletions cut 2 bases from V and 5 bases from J, with 17 bases between. CDR3 protein: CASSVGVFRNDEQYF. CDR3 sequence (DNA): TGTGCCAGCAGCGTGGGGGTATTTAGAAACGACGAGCAGTACTTC. Supplemented by reference TRBV9 and TRBJ2-7, the full variable domain reads DSGVTQTPKHLITATGQRVTLRCSPRSGDLSVYWYQQSLDQGLQFLIQYYNGEERAKGNILERFSAQQFPDLHSELNLSSLELGDSALYFCASSVGVFRNDEQYFGPGTRLTVT.

This clone showed up just once. The chain employs TRBV7-6 and TRBJ2-7; 11 bases match TRBD1. The V gene end was trimmed by 6 bases and the J gene end by 3 bases; junction bases not matched to a gene: 7. The germline V gene encodes CDR1 SGHVS and CDR2 FNYEAQ. CDR3 size: 15 residues. CDR3: CASSFRGQGVYEQYF. DNA of the CDR3: TGTGCCAGCAGTTTTCGGGGACAGGGGGTCTACGAGCAGTACTTC.

The genes are TRBV2 and TRBJ2-7; D uncertain. V was clipped by 2 bases and J by 0 bases, with 11 bases between them. Germline CDR1 SNHLY, CDR2 FYNNEI. The CDR3 runs to 15 residues. CDR3 loop: CASSENRVSSYEQYF. CDR3 nucleotides: TGTGCCAGCAGTGAAAATAGGGTAAGCTCCTACGAGCAGTACTTC.

The rearrangement links TRBV30 to TRBJ2-5; the D gene could be TRBD1 or TRBD2 (6 bases each). This CDR3 is built from 17 residues. Trimming shortened V by 1 base and J by 0 bases, and 18 bases separated the two germline ends. Germline-derived CDR1 and CDR2 are GTSNPN and SVGIG (reference sequence). The CDR3 DNA reads as TGTGCCTGGAGTGAGGTCGGGGGCGGGGTCCACCAAGAGACCCAGTACTTC. This encodes CAWSEVGGGVHQETQYF. The whole variable domain, filled in from reference TRBV30 and TRBJ2-5, reads SQTIHQWPATLVQPVGSPLSLECTVEGTSNPNLYWYRQAAGRGLQLLFYSVGIGQISSEVPQNLSASRPQDRQFILSSKKLLLSDSGFYLCAWSEVGGGVHQETQYFGPGTRLLVL.

The gene calls are TRBV4-3 and TRBJ2-7, with 9 nucleotides matching TRBD2. V was pared by 2 bases and J by 4 bases, with 6 bases of the junction left unmatched. The CDR3 consists of 15 residues. Looked up from germline, CDR1 is LGHNA and CDR2 is YSLEER. The CDR3 protein is CASSQNSGSPYEQYF. CDR3 bases: TGCGCCAGCAGCCAAAATAGCGGGAGTCCTTACGAGCAGTACTTC.

Comment on this clone: The same CDR3 arises from other DNA sequences in this sample as well. The V gene is TRBV5-1, the J gene TRBJ2-1, with D perhaps matching TRBD2 (6 bases). CDR1 and CDR2 (germline): SGHRS, YFSETQ. CDR3 length equals 13 residues. With 4 bases removed from V and 4 bases from J, the gap between germline ends came to 9 bases. For the CDR3, the DNA is TGCGCCAGCAGCCTGACTAGTTACAATGAGCAGTTCTTC. Its translation: CASSLTSYNEQFF.

The chain carries TRBV6-5 and TRBJ2-2; TRBD1 is a possible D gene (6 bases). This CDR3 spans 13 amino acids. Trimming removed 5 bases from V and 6 bases from J, with 10 bases in between. Per germline, CDR1 MNHEY and CDR2 SVGAGI. The CDR3 protein is CASSHTGPGELFF. The CDR3 DNA sequence: TGTGCCAGCAGTCATACAGGGCCCGGGGAGCTGTTTTTT.

CDR3 bases: TGTGCCAGCAGTTGGGACATGTCAAGTGAGCAGTTCTTC. This sequence encodes CASSWDMSSEQFF. This sequence joins TRBV27 and TRBJ2-1, with D possibly matching TRBD1 (6 bases). Trimming took off 4 bases at V and 9 bases at J, with 13 bases between the two ends. The germline CDR1 and CDR2 sequences are MNHEY and SMNVEV (reference sequence). CDR3 size: 13 residues.

The V call is TRBV7-9, the J call TRBJ2-2; D tentatively fits TRBD1 or TRBD2 (6 bases each). Per germline, CDR1 SEHNR and CDR2 FQNEAQ (reference sequence). Trimming removed 4 bases from V and 2 bases from J, with 11 bases in between. CDR3 length: 15 residues. CDR3 sequence: CASSSTGTNTGELFF. Here the CDR3 DNA reads TGTGCCAGCAGCTCAACAGGGACTAACACCGGGGAGCTGTTTTTT.

The chain employs TRBV4-1 and TRBJ1-3, with D perhaps TRBD1 (6 bases). The length of the CDR3 is 15 residues. The V and J ends lost 2 bases and 8 bases respectively, with 16 bases between them. Germline V gene lookup returns CDR1 MGHRA and CDR2 YSYEKL. CDR3 DNA sequence: TGCGCCAGCAGCCAATTACACAGGGTTGGCGACACCATATATTTT. Translating gives CASSQLHRVGDTIYF.

The chain recombines TRBV5-6 with TRBJ2-3; TRBD2 agrees at 8 bases. CDR3 length: 18 amino acids. The ends lost 1 base at V and 3 bases at J; junction bases unmatched: 13. CDR1 is SGHDT and CDR2 is YYEEEE in the germline V gene. In nucleotides, the CDR3 is TGTGCCAGCAGCTTGCCTCCACAACTAGCGGTAGGGACAGATACGCAGTATTTT. It encodes CASSLPPQLAVGTDTQYF.

A single count supports this clone. Distinct nucleotide sequences in the sample also encode this CDR3. CDR3 sequence reads: CASSSMNEQFF. CDR3 DNA: TGTGCCAGCAGCTCCATGAATGAGCAGTTCTTC. The chain combines TRBV7-9 with TRBJ2-1; D gene ambiguous. The CDR3 spans 11 residues. Trimming left V 4 bases short and J 7 bases short, with 5 bases between. CDR1 is SEHNR, CDR2 FQNEAQ, per germline (reference sequence).

On this clone: Other nucleotide sequences in the sample specify the same CDR3. V is TRBV27 and J is TRBJ2-2, with D hard to call. The length of the CDR3 is 13 residues. The V end lost 4 bases, the J end lost 4 bases, and 7 bases lay between the germline ends. Looked up from germline, CDR1 is MNHEY and CDR2 is SMNVEV (reference sequence). In DNA, the CDR3 is TGTGCCAGCAGTTCCCTGGGCACCGGGGAGCTGTTTTTT. Translation gives CASSSLGTGELFF.

The chain recombines TRBV6-1 with TRBJ2-3; TRBD1 matches at 7 bases. The germline gives CDR1 MNHNS, CDR2 SASEGT. The CDR3 consists of 16 residues. V lost 2 bases to trimming and J lost 2 bases; unmatched junction nucleotides: 7. The CDR3 sequence: CASSEIGTAFTDTQYF. The CDR3 DNA reads as TGTGCCAGCAGTGAAATAGGGACAGCCTTCACAGATACGCAGTATTTT.

The V and J genes are TRBV29-1 and TRBJ1-1, with unresolved D. The CDR3 consists of 10 residues. Between the trimmed V and J ends, which lost 4 bases and 6 bases, there was a span of 6 bases. Germline assignment: CDR1 SQVTM and CDR2 ANQGSEA. CDR3 nucleotide sequence: TGCAGCGTTGCCGTCGCTGAAGCTTTCTTT. Protein: CSVAVAEAFF.

The gene calls are TRBV2 and TRBJ2-3; 9 bases line up with TRBD1. This CDR3 spans 19 amino acids. The germline V gene has CDR1 SNHLY and CDR2 FYNNEI. The V and J ends lost 2 bases and 4 bases, in that order; junction bases with no gene match: 16. CDR3: CASSEFPWGTGGGSDTQYF. Written as DNA, the CDR3 is TGTGCCAGCAGTGAATTCCCTTGGGGTACAGGGGGCGGGTCAGATACGCAGTATTTT.

This sequence joins TRBV28 and TRBJ2-5, with D possibly being TRBD2 (7 bases). CDR3 length: 15 residues. V was trimmed by 2 bases and J by 1 base, leaving 11 bases between them. Per germline, CDR1 MDHEN and CDR2 SYDVKM. The CDR3 spells CASSLIRGAQETQYF. The CDR3 DNA is TGTGCCAGCAGTTTAATACGGGGGGCCCAAGAGACCCAGTACTTC.